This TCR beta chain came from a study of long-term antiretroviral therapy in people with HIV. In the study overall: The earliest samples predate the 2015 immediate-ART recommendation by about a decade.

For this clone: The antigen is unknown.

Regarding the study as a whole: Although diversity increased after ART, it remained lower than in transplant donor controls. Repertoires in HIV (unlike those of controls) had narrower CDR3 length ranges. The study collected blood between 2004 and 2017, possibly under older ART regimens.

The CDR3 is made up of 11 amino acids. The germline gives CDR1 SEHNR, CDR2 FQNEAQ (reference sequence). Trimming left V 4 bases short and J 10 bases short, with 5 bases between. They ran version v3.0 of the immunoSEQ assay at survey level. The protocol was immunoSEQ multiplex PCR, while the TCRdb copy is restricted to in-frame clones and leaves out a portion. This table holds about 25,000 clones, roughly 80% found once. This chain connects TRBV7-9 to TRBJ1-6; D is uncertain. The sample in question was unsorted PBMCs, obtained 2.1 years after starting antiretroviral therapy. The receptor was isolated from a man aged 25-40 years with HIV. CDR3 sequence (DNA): TGTGCCAGCAGCTCCGACTCACCCCTCCACTTT. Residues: CASSSDSPLHF.